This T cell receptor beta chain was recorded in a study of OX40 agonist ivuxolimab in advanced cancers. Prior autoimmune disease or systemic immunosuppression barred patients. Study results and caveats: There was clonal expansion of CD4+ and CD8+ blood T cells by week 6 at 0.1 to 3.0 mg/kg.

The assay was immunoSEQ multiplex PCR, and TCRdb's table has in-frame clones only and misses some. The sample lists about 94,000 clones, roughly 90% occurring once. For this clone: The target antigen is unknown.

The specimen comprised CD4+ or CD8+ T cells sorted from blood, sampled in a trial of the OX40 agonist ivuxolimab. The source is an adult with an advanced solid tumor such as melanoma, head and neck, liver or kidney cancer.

Written as DNA, the CDR3 is TGTGCCAGTAGTATAGCGTGGAGAGACACAGATACGCAGTATTTT. This codes for CASSIAWRDTDTQYF. The rearrangement uses TRBV19 and TRBJ2-3; D not certain. Deletions cut 1 base from V and 2 bases from J, with 10 bases between. The CDR3 covers 15 residues. Germline-derived CDR1 and CDR2 are LNHDA and SQIVND (reference sequence).